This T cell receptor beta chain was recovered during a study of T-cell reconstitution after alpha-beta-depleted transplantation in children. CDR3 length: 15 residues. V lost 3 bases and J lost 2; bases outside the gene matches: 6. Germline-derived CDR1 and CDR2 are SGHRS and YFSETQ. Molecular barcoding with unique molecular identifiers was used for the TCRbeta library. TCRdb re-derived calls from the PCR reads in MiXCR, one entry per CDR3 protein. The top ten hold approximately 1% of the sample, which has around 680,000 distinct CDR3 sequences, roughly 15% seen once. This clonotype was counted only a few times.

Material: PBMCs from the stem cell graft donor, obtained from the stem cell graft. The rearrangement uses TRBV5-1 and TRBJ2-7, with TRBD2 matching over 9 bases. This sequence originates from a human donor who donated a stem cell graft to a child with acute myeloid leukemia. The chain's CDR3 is CASSSIAGVTYEQYF. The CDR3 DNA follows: TGCGCCAGCAGCTCCATAGCGGGGGTTACCTACGAGCAGTACTTC.